Below are 18 T cell receptor beta chains sequenced from a single sample in a study of cytomegalovirus exposure and HLA in healthy donors. Use of 60 Vbeta and 13 Jbeta primers characterized the PCR. Sequencing was performed with immunoSEQ multiplex PCR; in TCRdb, only in-frame clones are kept and a portion is missing. The sample has about 140,000 clones, roughly 80% seen once. Source material: PBMCs. Receptors were obtained from a female donor in good health and CMV-seronegative.

A note on this clone: The same CDR3 can be traced to other DNA sequences in this sample. V and J are TRBV7-2 and TRBJ2-2; TRBD2 matches at 11 bases. V shed 3 bases and J 1 base; nucleotides not matched to a gene: 1. This CDR3 comprises 16 residues. Germline CDR1 reads SGHTA; CDR2 reads FQGNSA. CDR3 sequence: CASSLGLAVNTGELFF. CDR3 coding DNA: TGTGCCAGCAGCTTGGGACTAGCGGTGAACACCGGGGAGCTGTTTTTT.

CDR3 DNA sequence: TGTGCCAGCAGCTTAGCGACAGGGAGGGAGACCCAGTACTTC. It codes for CASSLATGRETQYF. The chain uses TRBV7-8 and TRBJ2-5, with D tentatively TRBD1 (7 bases). Deletions cut 0 bases from V and 5 bases from J, with 10 bases between. Germline CDR1 and CDR2: SGHVS and FQNEAQ. The CDR3 is 14 residues long. The full variable domain, its missing parts supplied by reference TRBV7-8 and TRBJ2-5, is GAGVSQSPRYKVAKRGQDVALRCDPISGHVSLFWYQQALGQGPEFLTYFQNEAQLDKSGLPSDRFFAERPEGSVSTLKIQRTQQEDSAVYLCASSLATGRETQYFGPGTRLLVL.

The chain links TRBV10-3 to TRBJ1-2, with 9 bases fitting TRBD1. V gave up 7 bases and J gave up 4 bases; unmatched junction bases: 10. Looked up from germline, CDR1 is ENHRY and CDR2 is SYGVKD. There are 15 residues in the CDR3. CDR3 residues: CAITIAEGQGYGYTF. The CDR3, as DNA: TGTGCCATCACCATTGCGGAGGGACAGGGCTATGGCTACACCTTC.

The chain couples TRBV6-1 to TRBJ1-5; TRBD1 matches 11 bases. Losses at the gene ends were 4 bases for V and 1 base for J; bases not matched to a gene: 9. There are 18 residues in the CDR3. Germline CDR1 is MNHNS and CDR2 is SASEGT. The CDR3 sequence is CASSAKGTGGTSNQPQHF. Written as DNA, the CDR3 is TGTGCCAGCAGTGCGAAAGGGACAGGGGGGACAAGCAATCAGCCCCAGCATTTT.

The chain carries TRBV27 and TRBJ2-5; no reliable D call. The last part of the DNA fits TRBJ2-7 better; the J call may be wrong. This CDR3 comprises 12 residues. CDR1 MNHEY and CDR2 SMNVEV come from the germline V gene (reference sequence). DNA of the CDR3: TGTGCCAGCAGTTTAAACCGATACGAGCAGTACTTC. Translated, it gives CASSLNRYEQYF.

This chain joins TRBV7-9 and TRBJ1-4; 8 nucleotides match TRBD1. This CDR3 is built from 15 residues. In germline, CDR1 is SEHNR, CDR2 FQNEAQ (reference sequence). V lost 5 bases to trimming and J lost 3 bases; unmatched junction nucleotides: 5. The CDR3 region is CASSATGGANEKLFF. In DNA, the CDR3 is TGTGCCAGCAGCGCCACAGGGGGAGCTAATGAAAAACTGTTTTTT.

V and J are TRBV19 and TRBJ1-2, with D unresolved. The CDR3 consists of 14 residues. V gave up 3 bases and J gave up 4 bases, with 12 bases separating them. CDR1 and CDR2 (germline): LNHDA, SQIVND (reference sequence). This CDR3 reads CASSMRTEVYGYTF. The CDR3 DNA sequence: TGTGCCAGTAGTATGAGGACTGAAGTCTATGGCTACACCTTC.

The sample holds one count of this clone. The junction differs from germline at one of its ends, possibly a read error. This chain uses TRBV6-6 with TRBJ1-2, with TRBD1 matching over 9 bases. CDR1 is MNHNY, CDR2 SVGAGI, per germline (reference sequence). The CDR3 is 16 amino acids. The CDR3 DNA reads as TGTGCCAGCGGTTATATTTGGACAGGGGAGGACTATGGCTACACCTTC. Amino acids: CASGYIWTGEDYGYTF.

This clone was counted a few times. This sequence joins TRBV7-6 and TRBJ1-1, with D possibly TRBD1 on 5 matching bases. The V gene's germline CDR1 is SGHVS and CDR2 FNYEAQ. The V end was cut by 4 bases, the J end by 0 bases, with 9 bases between. The CDR3 totals 14 residues. The CDR3 protein is CASSSMTVNTEAFF. The CDR3 DNA reads TGTGCCAGCAGCTCCATGACAGTGAACACTGAAGCTTTCTTT.

The chain joins TRBV29-1 to TRBJ2-2; 10 positions agree with TRBD2. Germline lookup yields CDR1 SQVTM and CDR2 ANQGSEA. The junction had 11 bases not matched to a gene; V was cut back by 5 bases and J by 2 bases. The CDR3 loop spans 17 amino acids. CDR3 loop: CSVQRVAGGYNTGELFF. In DNA form, the CDR3 reads TGCAGCGTTCAAAGGGTAGCGGGAGGATACAACACCGGGGAGCTGTTTTTT.

This clone has a handful of counts. As DNA, the CDR3 is TGTGCCAGCAGTTGGGACAGGAACGATGGCTACACCTTC. Its protein product is CASSWDRNDGYTF. The rearrangement uses TRBV27 and TRBJ1-2; 8 bases are shared with TRBD1. This CDR3 comprises 13 residues. The V segment lost 4 bases and the J segment 6 bases; nucleotides outside the gene matches: 4. Germline V gene data show CDR1 as MNHEY and CDR2 as SMNVEV (reference sequence).

The chain links TRBV21-1 to TRBJ1-2; the listed D gene, TRBD1, was not tested against the DNA. TRBV21-1 is flagged as a pseudogene. The CDR3 covers 18 residues. The CDR3 coding sequence is TGTGCCAGCAGCAAAGAAGACGGGGAACGGCGGGACAGCTATGGCTACACCTTC. Translating gives CASSKEDGERRDSYGYTF.

The chain recombines TRBV6-5 with TRBJ2-1, with D perhaps TRBD2 (5 bases). Germline CDR1 and CDR2: MNHEY and SVGAGI. The CDR3 runs to 11 residues. Trimming left V 6 bases short and J 6 bases short, with 6 bases between. The CDR3 DNA reads as TGTGCCAGCAGCCGGGGCAATGAGCAGTTCTTC. It yields the protein CASSRGNEQFF.

V is TRBV15 and J is TRBJ1-3; 7 positions match TRBD1. Per the germline V gene, CDR1 is LNHNV and CDR2 is YYDKDF (reference sequence). This CDR3 is built from 14 residues. The V gene end was trimmed by 2 bases and the J gene end by 7 bases; junction bases not matched to a gene: 5. The CDR3 reads CATSRQGEWNTIYF. The CDR3 nucleotides are TGTGCCACCAGCAGACAGGGGGAATGGAACACCATATATTTT.

This clone was counted once. Other DNA sequences in the same sample also yield this CDR3. J is TRBJ2-2 and V is TRBV4-2; 8 bases line up with TRBD2. The CDR3 spans 15 residues. Germline V gene sequence: CDR1 LGHNA, CDR2 YNFKEQ. With 0 bases clipped from V and 4 bases from J, the junction kept 1 base outside the gene matches. CDR3 nucleotides: TGTGCCAGCAGCCAAGATGCGGGAGGCACCGGGGAGCTGTTTTTT. Encoded protein: CASSQDAGGTGELFF.

The rearrangement joins TRBV14 to TRBJ2-7; D uncertain. Germline V gene data show CDR1 as SGHDN and CDR2 as FVKESK. CDR3 length: 15 amino acids. Trimming took off 0 bases at V and 5 bases at J, with 14 bases between the two ends. CDR3 DNA sequence: TGTGCCAGCAGCCAAGATCTCGGTTTCCCCCACGAGCAGTACTTC. This codes for CASSQDLGFPHEQYF. The full variable domain, in which reference TRBV14 and TRBJ2-7 provide the parts outside the CDR3, is EAGVTQFPSHSVIEKGQTVTLRCDPISGHDNLYWYRRVMGKEIKFLLHFVKESKQDESGMPNNRFLAERTGGTYSTLKVQPAELEDSGVYFCASSQDLGFPHEQYFGPGTRLTVT.

This clone was detected only once. The CDR3 reads CASSYAGGHGYTF. The DNA of the CDR3 is TGTGCCAGCAGTTATGCAGGGGGCCATGGCTACACCTTC. The V call is TRBV6-5, the J call TRBJ1-2, with TRBD1 matching 8 bases. CDR3 length: 13 amino acids. V shed 3 bases and J 6 bases; nucleotides not matched to a gene: 3. Germline-derived CDR1 and CDR2 are MNHEY and SVGAGI.

The genes are TRBV5-1 and TRBJ2-3, with a possible D match to TRBD2 (6 bases). The CDR3 runs to 14 residues. Germline V gene sequence: CDR1 SGHRS, CDR2 YFSETQ. With 0 bases removed from V and 4 bases from J, the gap between germline ends came to 9 bases. The CDR3 spells CASSLGRGADTQYF. The CDR3 nucleotides are TGCGCCAGCAGCTTGGGGAGGGGCGCAGATACGCAGTATTTT.